Below, 29 T cell receptor beta chains from the same sample are listed, as sequenced in a study of CD8 T cells in Susac syndrome. Reverse transcription of about 0.45 to 1 ug RNA used random hexamers. MiXCR was run by TCRdb on the immunoSEQ multiplex PCR reads, yielding one entry per CDR3 protein. In the table there are 200,000 or so distinct CDR3 sequences, roughly 90% of which are singletons. Sequenced sample: CD8+ T cells from PBMCs. The receptors here all came from a human donor with multiple sclerosis.

This chain links TRBV6-6 with TRBJ1-1; TRBD1 matches 9 bases. Germline CDR1 is MNHNY and CDR2 is SVGAGI (reference sequence). This CDR3 has 16 residues. V lost 6 bases, J lost 3 bases, and 11 bases stayed unmatched. CDR3 amino acids: CASRQGARPIDTEAFF. The CDR3 DNA follows: TGTGCCAGCAGACAGGGGGCAAGACCGATCGACACTGAAGCTTTCTTT.

The chain combines TRBV7-3 with TRBJ2-2, with TRBD1 matching 7 bases. The CDR3 totals 19 residues. V lost 2 bases to trimming and J lost 0 bases; unmatched junction nucleotides: 12. The germline gives CDR1 SGHTA, CDR2 FQGTGA. The CDR3 bases are TGTGCCAGCAGCTTATTCGGGGACAGTCTTGTAACGAACACCGGGGAGCTGTTTTTT. Translated: CASSLFGDSLVTNTGELFF.

CDR3 region: CASSSYRDTQYF. The CDR3 DNA is TGTGCCAGCAGTTCCTACCGGGATACGCAGTATTTT. This rearrangement joins TRBV27 to TRBJ2-3; the D is unclear. The V and J ends lost 4 bases and 6 bases respectively, with 8 bases between them. CDR3 length equals 12 residues. Germline V lookup: CDR1 MNHEY, CDR2 SMNVEV (reference sequence).

The rearrangement joins TRBV29-1 to TRBJ2-5, with D hard to call. The CDR3 sequence is 13 residues long. V was trimmed by 1 base and J by 4 bases, leaving 10 bases between them. In germline, CDR1 is SQVTM, CDR2 ANQGSEA. CDR3: CSVEVRLPETQYF. The CDR3 nucleotides are TGCAGCGTTGAAGTACGACTGCCAGAGACCCAGTACTTC.

The chain combines TRBV12-3 or TRBV12-4 with TRBJ2-3; 9 bases agree with TRBD2. Trimming at V came to 3 bases and at J to 6 bases, leaving 1 base not matched to a gene. The CDR3 is made up of 13 amino acids. The CDR3 DNA reads as TGTGCCAGCAGTTTCGGACTAGCGGATACGCAGTATTTT. This sequence encodes CASSFGLADTQYF.

The CDR3 DNA reads as TGTGCCTGGAGTGTAGCGGGAACTAATGAAAAACTGTTTTTT. Translation: CAWSVAGTNEKLFF. The V call is TRBV30, the J call TRBJ1-4, with D unclear. V was trimmed by 0 bases and J by 1 base, leaving 6 bases between them. The CDR3 totals 14 residues. The germline CDR1 and CDR2 sequences are GTSNPN and SVGIG (reference sequence).

The V and J genes are TRBV5-1 and TRBJ2-2; possible D gene TRBD1, 5 bases. Trimming left V 6 bases short and J 1 base short, with 19 bases between. The germline V gene has CDR1 SGHRS and CDR2 YFSETQ. This CDR3 is 17 amino acids long. The CDR3 nucleotides are TGCGCCAGCACTCCCATGTCCCAGGGCTTGAACACCGGGGAGCTGTTTTTT. Its translation: CASTPMSQGLNTGELFF.

This chain joins TRBV4-1 and TRBJ2-1, with D perhaps TRBD1 (5 bases). V lost 1 base and J lost 5, with 12 bases in between. The CDR3 has 15 residues. CDR1 and CDR2 from the germline V gene are MGHRA and YSYEKL. This CDR3 is CASSQVGRAHNEQFF. As DNA, the CDR3 is TGCGCCAGCAGCCAAGTGGGCAGGGCCCACAATGAGCAGTTCTTC.

The chain carries TRBV27 and TRBJ2-1; D gene unclear. This CDR3 region has 15 residues. With 3 bases removed from V and 3 bases from J, the gap between germline ends came to 12 bases. Germline V CDR1 and CDR2: MNHEY, SMNVEV (reference sequence). The CDR3 DNA follows: TGTGCCAGCAGTTTTGGTCAGCAAGGCTACAATGAGCAGTTCTTC. It translates to CASSFGQQGYNEQFF.

V is TRBV13 and J is TRBJ2-1, with 7 positions matching TRBD2. The CDR3 has 17 amino acids. The germline CDR1 and CDR2 sequences are PRHDT and FYEKMQ (reference sequence). V gave up 4 bases and J gave up 4 bases; unmatched junction bases: 13. CDR3 bases: TGTGCCAGCAGCTCCTCCTCACTAGCGAGTGGGTACAATGAGCAGTTCTTC. It is translated as CASSSSSLASGYNEQFF.

This clonotype was recorded a few times. The chain uses TRBV9 and TRBJ1-1, with D perhaps TRBD1 (5 bases). The CDR3 sequence is 15 residues long. Germline assignment: CDR1 SGDLS and CDR2 YYNGEE. V lost 0 bases and J 0 bases, leaving 9 bases between the germline ends. This chain's CDR3 is CASSVGSGMNTEAFF. The CDR3 coding sequence is TGTGCCAGCAGCGTAGGTTCAGGGATGAACACTGAAGCTTTCTTT.

This sequence joins TRBV7-9 and TRBJ2-7; D remains ambiguous. Trimming removed 5 bases at V and 5 bases at J, with 10 bases between. Germline V gives CDR1 SEHNR, CDR2 FQNEAQ (reference sequence). CDR3 length: 12 residues. As DNA, the CDR3 is TGTGCCAGCAGCGCCCACCGGAACGAGCAGTACTTC. Its protein is CASSAHRNEQYF.

The V call is TRBV30, the J call TRBJ1-1; tentatively, D is TRBD1 (6 bases). CDR1 and CDR2 (germline): GTSNPN, SVGIG (reference sequence). The CDR3 is 13 residues long. The germline V and J ends were trimmed by 0 bases and 4 bases, with 9 bases remaining between them. The CDR3 sequence is CAWSVVGGTEAFF. The CDR3 DNA sequence: TGTGCCTGGAGTGTAGTAGGGGGCACTGAAGCTTTCTTT.

The CDR3 coding sequence is TGTGCCACCAGTGATTCAGCCGGGACCCTATATGGCTACACCTTC. Translation: CATSDSAGTLYGYTF. V gene TRBV24-1 combines with J gene TRBJ1-2, with D possibly matching TRBD1 (5 bases). Germline loops: CDR1 KGHDR, CDR2 SFDVKD. This CDR3 region has 15 residues. The V and J ends lost 2 bases and 5 bases respectively, with 14 bases between them.

This chain uses TRBV20-1 with TRBJ1-2; weak D call: TRBD1 (6 bases). CDR1 and CDR2 (germline): DFQATT, SNEGSKA (reference sequence). The CDR3 is made up of 15 amino acids. Trimming left V 6 bases short and J 0 bases short, with 17 bases between. The chain's CDR3 is CSAQDSFGPNYGYTF. CDR3 bases: TGCAGTGCACAGGACAGTTTCGGGCCTAACTATGGCTACACCTTC.

The gene calls are TRBV27 and TRBJ2-6, with D uncertain. V lost 6 bases, J lost 0 bases, and 12 bases lay in between. The length of the CDR3 is 16 residues. The V gene's germline CDR1 is MNHEY and CDR2 SMNVEV (reference sequence). For the CDR3, the DNA is TGTGCCAGCAGGCTGGGCTCCACCTCTGGGGCCAACGTCCTGACTTTC. Protein: CASRLGSTSGANVLTF.

V usage is TRBV7-2 and J usage is TRBJ2-1; the match to TRBD2 covers 14 bases. The CDR3 runs to 18 residues. The germline V gene encodes CDR1 SGHTA and CDR2 FQGNSA. Unmatched junction bases numbered 7, after V lost 5 bases and J lost 1 base. CDR3 sequence reads: CASSPGLAGARSYNEQFF. CDR3 DNA sequence: TGTGCCAGCAGCCCGGGACTAGCGGGGGCTAGGTCCTACAATGAGCAGTTCTTC.

V usage is TRBV14 and J usage is TRBJ2-6, with D maybe TRBD2 (5 bases). The V gene lost 3 bases and the J gene lost 0 bases, with 12 bases spanning the gap. CDR1 and CDR2 (germline): SGHDN, FVKESK. The CDR3 has 17 residues. This chain's CDR3 is CASSHWTASSGANVLTF. CDR3 nucleotide sequence: TGTGCCAGCAGCCACTGGACTGCGAGCTCTGGGGCCAACGTCCTGACTTTC.

This clonotype was counted between two and nine times. V and J are TRBV19 and TRBJ1-5; D unresolved. V was trimmed by 3 bases and J by 2 bases, leaving 11 bases between them. From germline, CDR1 is LNHDA and CDR2 SQIVND (reference sequence). This CDR3 is built from 15 residues. The chain's CDR3 is CASSIWGKGNQPQHF. The CDR3 DNA reads as TGTGCCAGTAGTATTTGGGGTAAGGGCAATCAGCCCCAGCATTTT. Full variable domain (remainder filled in from reference TRBV19 and TRBJ1-5): DGGITQSPKYLFRKEGQNVTLSCEQNLNHDAMYWYRQDPGQGLRLIYYSQIVNDFQKGDIAEGYSVSREKKESFPLTVTSAQKNPTAFYLCASSIWGKGNQPQHFGDGTRLSIL.

This CDR3 is CASSLAGGGDEQYF. The CDR3 bases are TGTGCCAGCAGTTTGGCGGGGGGAGGTGACGAGCAGTACTTC. The rearrangement links TRBV27 to TRBJ2-7; 8 bases are shared with TRBD2. Germline V gene sequence: CDR1 MNHEY, CDR2 SMNVEV (reference sequence). The CDR3 is made up of 14 amino acids. Losses at the gene ends were 3 bases for V and 5 bases for J; bases not matched to a gene: 6.

DNA for the CDR3: TGTGCCAGCAGCCCAGAAAGCGGGAGTTTCGATGAGCAGTTCTTC. Its translation: CASSPESGSFDEQFF. This chain uses TRBV7-9 with TRBJ2-1; 8 positions agree with TRBD2. V shed 5 bases and J 8 bases; nucleotides not matched to a gene: 11. Per germline, CDR1 SEHNR and CDR2 FQNEAQ (reference sequence). CDR3 length: 15 residues. The whole variable domain, filled in from reference TRBV7-9 and TRBJ2-1, reads DTGVSQNPRHKITKRGQNVTFRCDPISEHNRLYWYRQTLGQGPEFLTYFQNEAQLEKSRLLSDRFSAERPKGSFSTLEIQRTEQGDSAMYLCASSPESGSFDEQFFGPGTRLTVL.

This clonotype was seen a handful of times. The chain employs TRBV12-3 or TRBV12-4 and TRBJ1-1; D unclear. The length of the CDR3 is 13 residues. V dropped 3 bases and J dropped 0 bases, with 5 bases sitting between them. CDR3 region: CASSLAMNTEAFF. CDR3 DNA: TGTGCCAGCAGTTTGGCAATGAACACTGAAGCTTTCTTT.

The chain couples TRBV7-8 to TRBJ2-1; D may be TRBD1 or TRBD2 (5 bases each). V was cut by 2 bases and J by 2 bases, with 13 bases left in between. Germline CDR1 reads SGHVS; CDR2 reads FQNEAQ. This CDR3 has 16 amino acids. The CDR3 DNA is TGTGCCAGCAGCTTAACTCTGGGGGACCCCTACAATGAGCAGTTCTTC. Amino acid sequence: CASSLTLGDPYNEQFF.

DNA for the CDR3: TGTGCCAGCAGCTTACTTAGGGACTTAATCTCCTACGAGCAGTACTTC. Encoded protein: CASSLLRDLISYEQYF. The chain recombines TRBV7-2 with TRBJ2-7, with D maybe TRBD2 (6 bases). Trimming removed 2 bases at V and 0 bases at J, with 14 bases between. The CDR3 totals 16 residues. Germline loops: CDR1 SGHTA, CDR2 FQGNSA.

The chain couples TRBV5-1 to TRBJ2-7, with 10 bases aligning to TRBD1. Germline lookup yields CDR1 SGHRS and CDR2 YFSETQ. V trimming: 3 bases; J trimming: 3 bases; junction bases outside the gene matches: 0. This CDR3 comprises 13 residues. CDR3 loop: CASSWTGGYEQYF. DNA for the CDR3: TGCGCCAGCAGCTGGACAGGGGGCTACGAGCAGTACTTC.

The CDR3 loop reads CASSRRTGDNEQFF. In nucleotides, the CDR3 is TGTGCCAGCAGCCGACGGACAGGGGACAATGAGCAGTTCTTC. The chain has TRBV5-6 and TRBJ2-1, with 9 bases fitting TRBD1. The CDR3 runs 14 residues. V gave up 4 bases and J gave up 5 bases; unmatched junction bases: 4. Germline-derived CDR1 and CDR2 are SGHDT and YYEEEE.

V usage is TRBV12-3 or TRBV12-4 and J usage is TRBJ1-5; TRBD1 might be the D (6 bases). The ends were cut back, 4 bases at V and 9 bases at J, with 19 bases in the middle. There are 15 residues in the CDR3. The chain's CDR3 is CASSYWLGGDRPQHF. CDR3 DNA sequence: TGTGCCAGCAGTTATTGGCTAGGGGGGGATCGGCCCCAGCATTTT.

This chain connects TRBV3-1 to TRBJ2-7; D is undetermined. The V end lost 0 bases, the J end lost 3 bases, and 9 bases lay between the germline ends. The CDR3 length is 14 residues. CDR1 is LGHDT and CDR2 is YNNKEL in the germline V gene (reference sequence). The CDR3 spells CASSQEPVSYEQYF. The CDR3 DNA sequence: TGTGCCAGCAGCCAAGAGCCGGTCAGCTACGAGCAGTACTTC.

The gene calls are TRBV5-1 and TRBJ2-7; tentatively, D is TRBD1 or TRBD2 (5 bases each). Germline CDR1 and CDR2: SGHRS and YFSETQ. V lost 0 bases and J 4 bases, leaving 11 bases between the germline ends. CDR3 size: 14 residues. The CDR3 reads CASSLERGNYEQYF. Here the CDR3 DNA reads TGCGCCAGCAGCTTGGAGAGGGGAAATTACGAGCAGTACTTC. Drawing the rest from reference TRBV5-1 and TRBJ2-7, the complete variable domain is KAGVTQTPRYLIKTRGQQVTLSCSPISGHRSVSWYQQTPGQGLQFLFEYFSETQRNKGNFPGRFSGRQFSNSRSEMNVSTLELGDSALYLCASSLERGNYEQYFGPGTRLTVT.